These 4 T cell receptor beta chains share one sample of origin, sequenced in a study of cytomegalovirus exposure and HLA in healthy donors. PCR used 60 Vbeta primers and 13 Jbeta primers. Profiling relied on immunoSEQ multiplex PCR, and the TCRdb table lists in-frame clones only, not all of them. Of roughly 190,000 clones listed, around nine tenths are singletons. The sample comprised PBMCs. Receptors were obtained from a woman younger than 35 in good health and CMV-seronegative.

This clone was observed once. Compared with germline, one end of the junction differs, possibly owing to a read error. The chain is built from TRBV27 and TRBJ2-7; perhaps TRBD2 as D (6 bases). Germline V lookup: CDR1 MNHEY, CDR2 SMNVEV (reference sequence). CDR3 length equals 13 residues. The CDR3 sequence: CARSVGGGYGQYF. For the CDR3, the DNA is TGTGCCAGGAGTGTCGGGGGTGGATACGGGCAGTACTTC.

V usage is TRBV11-2 and J usage is TRBJ1-2; the D gene is possibly TRBD1 (6 bases). Germline V CDR1 and CDR2: SGHAT, FQNNGV. The V gene lost 4 bases and the J gene lost 4 bases, with 16 bases spanning the gap. This CDR3 is 15 amino acids long. The CDR3 nucleotides read TGTGCCAGCAGCTCACTTCAGGGGTCCCCCTATGGCTACACCTTC. Translated, it gives CASSSLQGSPYGYTF.

Comments on this clone: This CDR3 is also generated by other DNA sequences in the sample. The chain recombines TRBV27 with TRBJ1-4, with a possible D match to TRBD1 (5 bases). Germline values: CDR1 MNHEY, CDR2 SMNVEV (reference sequence). This CDR3 contains 13 residues. Trimming removed 1 base at V and 7 bases at J, with 7 bases between. The CDR3 reads CASSLWGGEKLFF. The CDR3 bases are TGTGCCAGCAGTTTATGGGGCGGTGAAAAACTGTTTTTT.

The rearrangement joins TRBV7-9 to TRBJ1-2; 8 bases line up with TRBD1. There are 14 residues in the CDR3. Germline trimming cut 5 bases from V and 7 bases from J; bases unmatched to any gene: 9. Per germline, CDR1 SEHNR and CDR2 FQNEAQ (reference sequence). The DNA for the CDR3 is TGTGCCAGCAGCCCTTTAACAGGGGGGGCTGGCTACACCTTC. Its protein is CASSPLTGGAGYTF. The whole variable domain, filled in from reference TRBV7-9 and TRBJ1-2, reads DTGVSQNPRHKITKRGQNVTFRCDPISEHNRLYWYRQTLGQGPEFLTYFQNEAQLEKSRLLSDRFSAERPKGSFSTLEIQRTEQGDSAMYLCASSPLTGGAGYTFGSGTRLTVV.